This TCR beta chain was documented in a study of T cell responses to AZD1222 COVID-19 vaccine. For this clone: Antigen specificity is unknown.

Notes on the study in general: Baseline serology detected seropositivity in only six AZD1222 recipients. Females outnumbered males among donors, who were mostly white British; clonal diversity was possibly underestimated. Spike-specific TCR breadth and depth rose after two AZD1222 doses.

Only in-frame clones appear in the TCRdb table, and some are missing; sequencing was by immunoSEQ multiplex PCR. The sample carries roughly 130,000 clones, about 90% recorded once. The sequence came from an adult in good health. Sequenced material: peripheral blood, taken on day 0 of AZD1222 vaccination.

This CDR3 reads CASSGELTSGRFETQYF. In DNA form, the CDR3 reads TGTGCCAGCAGCGGAGAGCTGACTAGCGGGAGGTTTGAGACCCAGTACTTC. The chain links TRBV9 to TRBJ2-5; 13 nucleotides align to TRBD2. V lost 3 bases and J lost 5; bases outside the gene matches: 10. The germline gives CDR1 SGDLS, CDR2 YYNGEE. The length of the CDR3 is 17 residues.